A single sample gave rise to the 18 T cell receptor beta chains below, sequenced in a study of post-analysis software for immune sequencing data. No cognate antigen is known for these TCRs. Incorporated into the TCR beta cDNA libraries were unique molecular identifiers, which served to reduce PCR and sequencing biases. One entry per CDR3 protein, called by TCRdb with MiXCR from the PCR reads. The sample gives fewer than 600,000 distinct CDR3 sequences, around 40% of which show up once; about 12% is in the top ten. Points from the study as a whole: Comparison of patients with controls showed five TRBV segments more frequent in patients, TRBV5-6, TRBV5-1 and TRBV20-1 among them.

Sequences were obtained from blood. All receptors derive from a girl aged 10 to 17 with multiple sclerosis.

This clonotype has a handful of counts. The chain employs TRBV15 and TRBJ2-1; D may correspond to TRBD1 or TRBD2 (7 bases each). V shed 8 bases and J shed 4 bases, with 18 bases lying between them. The germline V gene has CDR1 LNHNV and CDR2 YYDKDF (reference sequence). The CDR3 covers 15 residues. The CDR3 sequence: CATHLQGEGYNEQFF. In DNA, the CDR3 is TGTGCCACCCATCTTCAGGGGGAGGGATACAATGAGCAGTTCTTC.

The chain combines TRBV28 with TRBJ2-5; 7 positions match TRBD1. The trim removed 2 bases at V and 5 bases at J, leaving 5 bases unmatched. Germline CDR1 and CDR2: MDHEN and SYDVKM. There are 14 residues in the CDR3. CDR3 bases: TGTGCCAGCAGTTTAAGGGACAGAGGGGAGACCCAGTACTTC. As protein: CASSLRDRGETQYF.

This clonotype was counted once. The rearrangement joins TRBV5-1 to TRBJ2-1, with 7 bases fitting TRBD2. V lost 4 bases and J lost 6; bases outside the gene matches: 7. The CDR3 runs to 14 residues. Germline V gene lookup returns CDR1 SGHRS and CDR2 YFSETQ. CDR3 DNA sequence: TGCGCCAGCAGCCCTAGCGGAGGACGCAATGAGCAGTTCTTC. Amino acid sequence: CASSPSGGRNEQFF.

This clonotype occurred a few times. V gene TRBV4-1 combines with J gene TRBJ2-6; the D is unclear. The CDR3 totals 17 residues. The V and J ends lost 1 base and 1 base respectively, with 11 bases between them. Germline loops: CDR1 MGHRA, CDR2 YSYEKL. The CDR3 protein is CASSQGITHSGANVLTF. The CDR3 region has the DNA TGCGCCAGCAGCCAAGGCATCACTCATTCTGGGGCCAACGTCCTGACTTTC.

This CDR3 reads CASSGHPINQPQHF. CDR3 DNA: TGTGCCAGCAGTGGCCATCCGATAAATCAGCCCCAGCATTTT. The chain joins TRBV2 to TRBJ1-5; D remains ambiguous. Trimming stripped 4 bases from V and 4 bases from J, with 11 bases between. CDR1 SNHLY and CDR2 FYNNEI come from the germline V gene. CDR3 length: 14 amino acids.

The J gene is TRBJ1-2, the V gene TRBV7-3, with D perhaps matching TRBD1 (5 bases). Germline V gene lookup returns CDR1 SGHTA and CDR2 FQGTGA. V lost 1 base and J 7 bases, leaving 13 bases between the germline ends. The CDR3 contains 14 residues. The DNA of the CDR3 is TGTGCCAGCAGCTTAAGGGGGACGGATGGTGGCTACACCTTC. Its translation is CASSLRGTDGGYTF.

This clonotype was detected many times. This chain links TRBV7-6 with TRBJ2-7; TRBD1 or TRBD2 may be the D gene (6 bases each). This CDR3 comprises 13 residues. The V gene's germline CDR1 is SGHVS and CDR2 FNYEAQ. V lost 4 bases, J lost 3 bases, and 10 bases lay in between. CDR3 region: CASSSGGHYEQYF. CDR3 DNA: TGTGCCAGCAGCTCCGGGGGCCACTACGAGCAGTACTTC.

V is TRBV29-1 and J is TRBJ1-1; D remains unclear. V lost 7 bases, J lost 4 bases, and 16 bases lay in between. Germline lookup yields CDR1 SQVTM and CDR2 ANQGSEA. This CDR3 region has 13 residues. The CDR3 region has the DNA TGCAGCGGCAACTCCCCCACCGGCACTGAAGCTTTCTTT. It is translated as CSGNSPTGTEAFF.

CDR3 nucleotides: TGTGCCAGCAGCTCCCCCCAGGGCGGGGCAAGGGAAGCTTTCTTT. Amino acid sequence: CASSSPQGGAREAFF. The V gene is TRBV7-8, the J gene TRBJ1-1, with a possible D match to TRBD1 (5 bases). Germline V lookup: CDR1 SGHVS, CDR2 FQNEAQ. This CDR3 has 15 residues. Trimming shortened V by 4 bases and J by 8 bases, and 20 bases separated the two germline ends.

V and J are TRBV27 and TRBJ2-3; TRBD1 is a possible D gene (5 bases). V lost 6 bases and J 5 bases, leaving 9 bases between the germline ends. Germline CDR1 and CDR2: MNHEY and SMNVEV (reference sequence). The CDR3 sequence is 12 residues long. The DNA for the CDR3 is TGTGCCAGCAGAAGGGGTGTAGATACGCAGTATTTT. Amino acids: CASRRGVDTQYF.

The rearrangement uses TRBV27 and TRBJ2-7; weak D call: TRBD2 (5 bases). Germline V gene lookup returns CDR1 MNHEY and CDR2 SMNVEV (reference sequence). V lost 5 bases and J 3 bases, leaving 11 bases between the germline ends. The CDR3 consists of 13 residues. The CDR3 DNA is TGTGCCAGCAGTAAGGAGGAGCGCTACGAGCAGTACTTC. Translated: CASSKEERYEQYF.

In this sample, this clonotype turned up a few times. The chain links TRBV7-2 to TRBJ2-7; the match to TRBD2 covers 14 bases. Germline trimming cut 5 bases from V and 7 bases from J; bases unmatched to any gene: 19. The CDR3 covers 19 residues. The germline gives CDR1 SGHTA, CDR2 FQGNSA. This CDR3 is CASSTRGLAGVSIYNEQYF. DNA of the CDR3: TGTGCCAGCAGCACCCGGGGACTAGCGGGAGTGAGTATCTACAATGAGCAGTACTTC. Variable domain in full (rest from reference TRBV7-2 and TRBJ2-7): GAGVSQSPSNKVTEKGKDVELRCDPISGHTALYWYRQSLGQGLEFLIYFQGNSAPDKSGLPSDRFSAERTGGSVSTLTIQRTQQEDSAVYLCASSTRGLAGVSIYNEQYFGPGTRLTVT.

The V and J genes are TRBV10-2 and TRBJ1-5; 7 nucleotides agree with TRBD1. Trimming cost V 6 bases and J 0 bases; bases outside gene matches: 17. CDR1 and CDR2 (germline): WSHSY, SAAADI. There are 19 residues in the CDR3. The CDR3 DNA is TGCGCCAGCAGCCCCAGACAGGGAAAGGATGATTATAGCAATCAGCCCCAGCATTTT. Its protein product is CASSPRQGKDDYSNQPQHF.

V and J are TRBV7-3 and TRBJ1-2, with TRBD1 matching 8 bases. The CDR3 is 15 amino acids. J lost 0 bases, V lost 5 bases, and 5 bases had no gene match. CDR1 and CDR2 from the germline V gene are SGHTA and FQGTGA. CDR3 coding DNA: TGTGCCAGCAGCATGACAGGGGTGGCTAACTATGGCTACACCTTC. Amino acids: CASSMTGVANYGYTF. Drawing the rest from reference TRBV7-3 and TRBJ1-2, the complete variable domain is GAGVSQTPSNKVTEKGKYVELRCDPISGHTALYWYRQSLGQGPEFLIYFQGTGAADDSGLPNDRFFAVRPEGSVSTLKIQRTERGDSAVYLCASSMTGVANYGYTFGSGTRLTVV.

The rearrangement joins TRBV7-2 to TRBJ2-5; D is possibly TRBD2 (7 bases). The CDR3 covers 15 residues. V lost 1 base to trimming and J lost 3 bases, with 12 bases between them. Germline V gives CDR1 SGHTA, CDR2 FQGNSA. The CDR3: CASSLGGGREETQYF. The CDR3 bases are TGTGCCAGCAGCTTAGGGGGGGGCCGGGAAGAGACCCAGTACTTC.

This clonotype was seen only a few times. The chain has TRBV5-1 and TRBJ2-7; weak D call: TRBD1 (5 bases). The CDR3 has 14 amino acids. The germline V and J ends were trimmed by 7 bases and 3 bases, with 17 bases remaining between them. Germline V gives CDR1 SGHRS, CDR2 YFSETQ. CDR3 in amino acids: CASYINLDSYEQYF. The CDR3 DNA is TGCGCCAGCTACATTAACCTTGACAGCTACGAGCAGTACTTC.

The chain employs TRBV5-1 and TRBJ2-7; D is tentatively TRBD1 or TRBD2 (6 bases each). The V gene lost 7 bases and the J gene lost 0 bases, with 14 bases spanning the gap. CDR1 SGHRS and CDR2 YFSETQ come from the germline V gene. CDR3 length equals 14 residues. The CDR3 DNA follows: TGCGCCAGCGGCCGAGAGGGGGGCTCCTACGAGCAGTACTTC. Protein: CASGREGGSYEQYF.

This clonotype was seen more than once but under ten times. The chain recombines TRBV7-3 with TRBJ2-3, with TRBD2 matching 10 bases. The ends lost 2 bases at V and 4 bases at J; junction bases unmatched: 6. Looked up from germline, CDR1 is SGHTA and CDR2 is FQGTGA. The CDR3 sequence is 16 residues long. CDR3 bases: TGTGCCAGCAGCTTATCCAGCGGGAGGGTCCCAGATACGCAGTATTTT. Protein sequence: CASSLSSGRVPDTQYF.